The sequence of this T cell receptor (beta chain) was determined in a study of shared clonotypes between healthy human individuals (dated by TCRdb to between 2020 and 2021). The study in broad terms: The cohort comprised two women and a few men aged 18 to 49 years. For each donor, CD4 naive and CD4 memory were each run on three plates, CD8 naive on two plates, and CD8 memory on one plate. To estimate repertoire size and how much clonotypes are shared between individuals, the study performed deep sequencing of blood TCR repertoires from five healthy adults. Different laboratories and diverse techniques were used to prepare libraries and sequence TCR repertoires, to increase sequencing depth and limit assay-specific biases. Per donor, leukapheresis produced somewhere between about 0.8 and 9 billion PBMCs. Summary of the overall study and its limitations: Sampling was restricted to blood, and TCR repertoires in tissues likely differ from the TCR repertoires found in blood. Compared with non-shared clonotypes, clonotypes shared by all four sorted-subset donors had higher generation probabilities. Pairwise subsampling led to the expectation that sequencing depth would affect the degree of clonotype sharing among donors. When a few donors were compared, the shared fraction of clonotypes was around 4.6% for naive CD4, around 3.6% for naive CD8, more than 2% for memory CD4, and less than 0.45% for memory CD8. Rarefaction of sorted-subset datasets indicated incomplete sequencing despite the large sequencing depth. Estimated clonotype richness was generally larger for naive than for memory subsets. The genetic and exposure-history diversity represented was limited by the small number of donors.

The donors were healthy, HIV-negative adults with no recently reported acute infections or vaccinations. Every donor was a Caucasian adult living in Nashville, Tennessee, USA. The CD8 memory samples were a combination of magnetically selected CD45RO+ cells and CCR7-negative CD45RA+ effector memory (TemRA) cells. Blood was obtained by leukapheresis, after which PBMCs were separated by Ficoll-Histopaque density gradient centrifugation and cryopreserved in liquid nitrogen vapor phase. Analytical flow cytometry was used to check the purity and quantity of every magnetically sorted T cell population. Genomic DNA was isolated from each sorted fraction and quantified by UV absorbance on a Nanodrop 2000c. TCR CDR3 regions were amplified from genomic DNA by multiplex PCR using the deep immunoSEQ assay. Extracted genomic DNA from each cell subset was distributed evenly across all wells of several immunoSEQ 96-well plates, and each plate was treated as a replicate. For sorted subsets, each replicate PCR was loaded with 150 to 250 ng genomic DNA, equivalent to 30,000 or so T cell genomes. Purified libraries were measured with a Qubit 3.0 fluorometer, size-checked on a Bioanalyzer 2100, and measured again with the KAPA Library Quantification kit. Every immunoSEQ 96-well plate was sequenced on a dedicated single-read 150-cycle Illumina NextSeq 550 flow cell. Per the authors' processing: Because the immunoSEQ output held only junctional sequences and lacked quality scores, the filtering could not match the filtering applied to full-length reads. To assign V/J genes and CDR3, sequences were annotated using PyIR, a Python wrapper for IgBLAST v1.9, with IMGT germline references. Reads were filtered out if the reads had weak V/J assignments (E-value above 1e-6), no CDR3, stop codons, out-of-frame junctions, or ambiguous translated residues. V3J clonotypes were defined by identical inferred V gene, J gene, and CDR3 amino acid sequence. To compute the percentage overlap between repertoires, the number of shared unique clonotypes was divided by the size of the smaller repertoire. Richness of each repertoire was evaluated using RTK rarefaction, the Chao1 estimator, and Recon v2.1 estimates of unobserved clonotypes. Generation probabilities for all TCRbeta clonotypes obtained by the gDNA method from a few donors were computed using OLGA. This is the immuneACCESS table as TCRdb keeps it, with only in-frame sequences that have V and J called. A part of the clones is gone; compared with another copy, unresolved V genes explain less than half, and the rest is unexplained. The DNA gave D and trimming, while V, J and clone size come from that table. Present in this sample are over 300,000 clones, roughly 91% of which were seen just once. The top ten constitute about 17% of the sample.

With respect to this clone: Which antigen it targets is not known. No clone much larger than this one lies a single base away; base qualities are absent.

The CDR1 and CDR2 encoded by the germline V gene (reference sequence) are SGHNT and YYREEE. The trim is 4 bases for V and 0 bases for J, with a gap of 14 bases between the germline ends. The CDR3 runs 15 residues from the cysteine to the phenylalanine. Only the CDR3 region is kept as DNA, spanning 45 bases read in frame from base 1. The V gene is TRBV5-4 and the J gene is TRBJ2-7; matching of 6 bases hints at TRBD1 as the D gene. This TCR was recovered from a man aged 18-30 years in good health. The sample taken for sequencing was memory CD8+ T cells sorted from blood. Explained via the paper, the cell subset or site label denotes: CD45RO+ cells pooled with CCR7-negative TemRA cells. The sequenced DNA: TGTGCCAGCAGCCAGGGGCAGGCGACCTCCTACGAGCAGTACTTC. This gives the protein CASSQGQATSYEQYF.